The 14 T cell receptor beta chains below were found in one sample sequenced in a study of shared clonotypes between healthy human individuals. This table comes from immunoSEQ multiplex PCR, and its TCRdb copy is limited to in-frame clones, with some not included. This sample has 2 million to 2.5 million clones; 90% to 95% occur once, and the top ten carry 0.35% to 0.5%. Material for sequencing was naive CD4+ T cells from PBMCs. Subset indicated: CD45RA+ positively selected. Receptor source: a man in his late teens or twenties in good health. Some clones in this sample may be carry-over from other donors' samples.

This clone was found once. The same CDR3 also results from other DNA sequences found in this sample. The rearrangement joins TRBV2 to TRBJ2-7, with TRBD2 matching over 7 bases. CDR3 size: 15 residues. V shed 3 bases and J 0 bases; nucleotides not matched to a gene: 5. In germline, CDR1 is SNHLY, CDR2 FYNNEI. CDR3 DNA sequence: TGTGCCAGCAGTGAGGGAGGGGCTAGCTCCTACGAGCAGTACTTC. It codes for CASSEGGASSYEQYF.

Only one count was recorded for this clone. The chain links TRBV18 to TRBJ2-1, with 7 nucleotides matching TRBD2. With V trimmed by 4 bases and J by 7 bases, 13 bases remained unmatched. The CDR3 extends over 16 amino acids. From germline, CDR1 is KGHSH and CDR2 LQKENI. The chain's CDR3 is CASSLWGGRAWNEQFF. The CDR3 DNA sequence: TGTGCCAGCTCACTATGGGGAGGGAGGGCCTGGAATGAGCAGTTCTTC.

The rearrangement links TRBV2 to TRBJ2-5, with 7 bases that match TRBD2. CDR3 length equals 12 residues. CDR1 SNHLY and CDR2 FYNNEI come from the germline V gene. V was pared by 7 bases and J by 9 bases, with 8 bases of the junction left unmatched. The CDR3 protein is CASTQRGRAQYF. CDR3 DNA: TGTGCCAGCACCCAACGGGGGAGGGCCCAGTACTTC.

CDR3 amino acids: CAVSRDRGFGYTF. The CDR3 DNA reads TGTGCCGTCTCTCGGGACAGGGGATTTGGCTACACCTTC. The chain carries TRBV27 and TRBJ1-2; 10 nucleotides line up with TRBD1. The V gene's germline CDR1 is MNHEY and CDR2 SMNVEV (reference sequence). J gave up 7 bases and V 11 bases, and 10 bases lay outside the gene matches. CDR3 size: 13 residues.

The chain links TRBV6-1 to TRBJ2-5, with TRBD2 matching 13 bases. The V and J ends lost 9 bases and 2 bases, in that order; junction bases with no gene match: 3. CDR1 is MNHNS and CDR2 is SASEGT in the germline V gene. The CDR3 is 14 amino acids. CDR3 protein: CASRLAGGQETQYF. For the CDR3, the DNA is TGTGCCAGTAGACTAGCGGGAGGTCAAGAGACCCAGTACTTC.

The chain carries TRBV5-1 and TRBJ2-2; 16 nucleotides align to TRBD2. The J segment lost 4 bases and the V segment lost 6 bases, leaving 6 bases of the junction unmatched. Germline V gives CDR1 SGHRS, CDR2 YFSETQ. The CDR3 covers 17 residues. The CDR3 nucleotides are TGCGCCAGCAAAGGGACTAGCGGGAGGGCCGTCACCGGGGAGCTGTTTTTT. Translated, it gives CASKGTSGRAVTGELFF.

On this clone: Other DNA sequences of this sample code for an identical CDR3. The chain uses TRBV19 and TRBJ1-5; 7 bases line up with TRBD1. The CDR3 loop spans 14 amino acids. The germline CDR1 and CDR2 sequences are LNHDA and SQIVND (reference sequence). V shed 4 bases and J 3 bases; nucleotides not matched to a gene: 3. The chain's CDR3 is CASSTGQLNQPQHF. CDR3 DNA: TGTGCCAGTAGTACGGGACAGCTCAATCAGCCCCAGCATTTT. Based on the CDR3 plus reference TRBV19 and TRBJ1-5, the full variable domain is DGGITQSPKYLFRKEGQNVTLSCEQNLNHDAMYWYRQDPGQGLRLIYYSQIVNDFQKGDIAEGYSVSREKKESFPLTVTSAQKNPTAFYLCASSTGQLNQPQHFGDGTRLSIL.

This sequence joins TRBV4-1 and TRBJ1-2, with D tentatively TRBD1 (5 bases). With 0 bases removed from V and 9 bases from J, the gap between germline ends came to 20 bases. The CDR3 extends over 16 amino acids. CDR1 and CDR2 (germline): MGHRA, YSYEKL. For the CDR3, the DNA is TGCGCCAGCAGCCAAGACGTGGCGGGGGTTGTGAGAAGCTACACCTTC. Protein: CASSQDVAGVVRSYTF.

As DNA, the CDR3 is TGTGCCAGCAGCGTCGGACAGGACCGATCCTACGAGCAGTACTTC. As protein: CASSVGQDRSYEQYF. The J gene is TRBJ2-7, the V gene TRBV9, with 7 bases aligning to TRBD1. CDR3 size: 15 residues. The ends lost 2 bases at V and 1 base at J; junction bases unmatched: 6. Germline lookup yields CDR1 SGDLS and CDR2 YYNGEE.

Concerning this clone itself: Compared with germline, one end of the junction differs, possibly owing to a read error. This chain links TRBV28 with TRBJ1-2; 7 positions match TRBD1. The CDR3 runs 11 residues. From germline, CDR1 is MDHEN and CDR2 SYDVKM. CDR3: CASSFYGTADF. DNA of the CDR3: TGTGCCAGCAGTTTCTATGGGACAGCCGACTTC.

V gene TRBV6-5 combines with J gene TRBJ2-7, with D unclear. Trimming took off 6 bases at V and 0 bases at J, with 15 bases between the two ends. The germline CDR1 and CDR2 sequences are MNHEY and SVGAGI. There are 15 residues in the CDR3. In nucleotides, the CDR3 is TGTGCCAGCAGCTATCAAGGGATCCCCTCCTACGAGCAGTACTTC. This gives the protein CASSYQGIPSYEQYF.

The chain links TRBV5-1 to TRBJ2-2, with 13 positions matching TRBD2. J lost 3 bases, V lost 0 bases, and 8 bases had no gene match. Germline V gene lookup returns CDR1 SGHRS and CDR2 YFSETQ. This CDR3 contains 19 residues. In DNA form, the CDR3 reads TGCGCCAGCAGCTTGGAAGGACTAGCGGGAGTTTGGTACACCGGGGAGCTGTTTTTT. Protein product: CASSLEGLAGVWYTGELFF. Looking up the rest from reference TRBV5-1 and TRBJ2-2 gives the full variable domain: KAGVTQTPRYLIKTRGQQVTLSCSPISGHRSVSWYQQTPGQGLQFLFEYFSETQRNKGNFPGRFSGRQFSNSRSEMNVSTLELGDSALYLCASSLEGLAGVWYTGELFFGEGSRLTVL.

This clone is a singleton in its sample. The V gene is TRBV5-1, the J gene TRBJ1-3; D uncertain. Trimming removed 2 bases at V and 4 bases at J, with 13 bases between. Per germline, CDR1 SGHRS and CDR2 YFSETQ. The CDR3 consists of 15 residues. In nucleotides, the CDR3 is TGCGCCAGCAGCTTAGAGGGCCTGGGAGGAAACACCATATATTTT. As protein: CASSLEGLGGNTIYF.

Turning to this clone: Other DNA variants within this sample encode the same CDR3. The CDR3 is CASSLTGGSTDTQYF. Here the CDR3 DNA reads TGTGCCAGCAGCTTAACCGGCGGGTCGACAGATACGCAGTATTTT. J is TRBJ2-3 and V is TRBV7-3; D might be TRBD2 (5 bases). The CDR3 runs to 15 residues. Trimming removed 0 bases at V and 3 bases at J, with 10 bases between. Germline V gene sequence: CDR1 SGHTA, CDR2 FQGTGA.